This T cell receptor (beta chain) was found in a study of early T cells in non-severe SARS-CoV-2 infection listed by TCRdb under 2021. Background on the whole study: TCR sequencing used bulk RNA from unsorted whole blood, so alpha and beta chains could not be paired.

In regard to this clonotype: Its antigen is still unknown. The input lacks base qualities; no much larger clone sits a single base away.

Set within a cohort of healthcare workers in London, UK, this nested case-control study involved weekly PCR testing of nasopharyngeal swabs along with blood sampling. Healthcare workers were recruited between 23 and 31 March 2020, during the week of the UK lockdown, and were followed weekly for up to about 15 weeks. The CDR3 holds 15 amino acids from the cysteine to the phenylalanine. Just the 45-base CDR3 DNA is kept, in frame starting at base 1. Trimming takes 5 bases off V and 8 bases off J; junction bases not matched to a gene: 13. Looking up the germline V gene yields CDR1 MNHEY and CDR2 SVGEGT. Overall results and qualifications from the work: VDJdb matching was skewed toward anti-spike CD8 responses and likely underestimated virus-specific expansions, missing private and CD4 specificities.

Library prep was done by 5' RACE. The run used a NextSeq 500. In the TCR library protocol, unique molecular identifiers were attached to individual cDNA molecules to correct for PCR bias and sequencing error. Sequencing covered both TCR alpha and beta chains, and within each sample the abundances of alpha and beta sequences were tightly co-correlated. Turning to the authors' computational methods: V gene, J gene and CDR3 annotation of TCR sequences was performed with Decombinator V4. Expanded TCRs were defined as changing significantly between any two time points under a Poisson model with p below 0.0001. Abundances of TCRs were expressed as counts per million after normalisation to the total number of TCRs sequenced in each sample. MAIT TCRs were defined by TRAV1-2 paired with TRAJ12, TRAJ20 or TRAJ33, and iNKT TCRs by TRAV10 paired with TRAJ18. A search of VDJdb, accessed on 1 November 2021, was run for TCRs annotated to CMV, EBV and SARS-CoV-2, with TCRs annotated for multiple antigens excluded. The public reads were run again by TCRdb, first through fastp at Q25 and then through MiXCR, and only productive beta chains were kept. Rows with a matching CDR3 protein are joined into one entry that keeps the most common DNA and genes. These V and J calls are TCRdb output, not the study's own analysis. For this sample the table gives about 60,000 distinct CDR3 sequences, of which 10% to 15% were detected only once. Clones ranked in the top ten supply approximately 4.8% of the sample.

Sequenced sample: whole blood. The chain couples TRBV6-2 or TRBV6-3 to TRBJ1-2; 8 junctional bases match TRBD1. This sequence originates from an adult who was a healthcare worker with PCR-confirmed SARS-CoV-2 infection or an uninfected control (not recorded which). The CDR3 here reads CASSPRPGQGGGYTF. At the DNA level, the sequence is TGTGCCAGCAGTCCCCGGCCTGGACAGGGAGGGGGCTACACCTTC.